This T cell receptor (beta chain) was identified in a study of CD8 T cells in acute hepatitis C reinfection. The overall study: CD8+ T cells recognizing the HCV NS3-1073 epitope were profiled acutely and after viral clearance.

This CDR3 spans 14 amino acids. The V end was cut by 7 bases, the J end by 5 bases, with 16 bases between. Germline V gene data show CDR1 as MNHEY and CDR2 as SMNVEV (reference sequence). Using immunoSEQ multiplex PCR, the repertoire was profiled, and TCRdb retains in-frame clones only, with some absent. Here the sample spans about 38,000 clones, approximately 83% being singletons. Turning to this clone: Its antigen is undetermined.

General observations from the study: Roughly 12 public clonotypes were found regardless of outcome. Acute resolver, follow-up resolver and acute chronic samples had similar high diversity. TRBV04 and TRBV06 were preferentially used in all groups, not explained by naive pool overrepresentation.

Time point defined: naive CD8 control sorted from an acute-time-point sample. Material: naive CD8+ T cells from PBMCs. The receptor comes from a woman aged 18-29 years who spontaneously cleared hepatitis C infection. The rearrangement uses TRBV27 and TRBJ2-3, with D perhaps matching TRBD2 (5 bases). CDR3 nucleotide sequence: TGTGCCAGCAAGTGGCGGGTCGGCTTAGATACGCAGTATTTT. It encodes CASKWRVGLDTQYF.